This T cell receptor (beta chain) derives from a study of cytomegalovirus exposure and HLA in healthy donors. V gave up 0 bases and J gave up 11 bases, with 10 bases separating them. The CDR3 spans 11 residues. CDR1 and CDR2 (germline): GTSNPN, SVGIG (reference sequence). A multiplex PCR was run with 60 Vbeta primers and 13 Jbeta primers. The repertoire was sequenced with immunoSEQ multiplex PCR; TCRdb's copy has only in-frame clones and lacks some. The data show over 150,000 clones, about four fifths seen once. Study-level points and caveats: Earlier findings revealed that most TCR beta V segments proved productive either about 87% or about 30% of the time. When analyzed later, a missense DCLRE1C variant was found to be linked to TCR beta V- and J-gene trimming. Some V segments (TRBV6-2 and TRBV6-3 among them) were excluded as indistinguishable.

Sampled while nominally healthy, donors likely had unrecorded immune exposures. A word on this clone: Its antigen remains unidentified.

This TCR was recovered from a woman between 50 and 59 years old in good health and CMV-seropositive. The sequenced sample consisted of PBMCs. V gene TRBV30 combines with J gene TRBJ2-5, with D perhaps TRBD2 (5 bases). The CDR3 sequence is CAWSVLGGQYF. CDR3 sequence (DNA): TGTGCCTGGAGTGTACTGGGCGGGCAGTACTTC.